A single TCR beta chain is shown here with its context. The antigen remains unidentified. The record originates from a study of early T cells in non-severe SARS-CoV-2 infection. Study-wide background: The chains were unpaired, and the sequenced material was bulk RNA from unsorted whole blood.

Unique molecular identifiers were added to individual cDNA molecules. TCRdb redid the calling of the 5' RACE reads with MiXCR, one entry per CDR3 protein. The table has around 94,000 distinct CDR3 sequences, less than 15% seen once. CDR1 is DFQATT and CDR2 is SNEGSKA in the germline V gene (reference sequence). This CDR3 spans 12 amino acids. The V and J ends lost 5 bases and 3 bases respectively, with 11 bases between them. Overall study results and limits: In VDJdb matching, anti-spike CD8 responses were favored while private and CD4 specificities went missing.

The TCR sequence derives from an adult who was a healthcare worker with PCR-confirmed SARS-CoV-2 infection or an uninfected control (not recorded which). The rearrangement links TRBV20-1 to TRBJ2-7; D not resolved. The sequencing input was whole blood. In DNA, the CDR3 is TGCAGTGCTCCCGGGTGGGGCTACGAGCAGTACTTC. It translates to CSAPGWGYEQYF.